This TCR beta chain was captured in a study of neurological immune-mediated disorders. TCRdb redid the calling of the 5' RACE reads with MiXCR, one entry per CDR3 protein. The sample consists of some 28,000 distinct CDR3 sequences, about 6.9% of them appearing once. Trimming took 6 bases from V and 2 from J; bases not matched to a gene: 15. There are 16 residues in the CDR3. Germline CDR1 reads DFQATT; CDR2 reads SNEGSKA (reference sequence). This clonotype showed up many times. V usage is TRBV20-1 and J usage is TRBJ2-5, with 7 bases lining up with TRBD2. The TCR originated in a woman between 45 and 65 years old in good health. The sequenced material came from PBMCs. In DNA, the CDR3 is TGCAGTGCCGAATTACTACAGCGGGGCGATCAAGAGACCCAGTACTTC. Translated, it gives CSAELLQRGDQETQYF.